This is a list of T cell receptor beta chains from one sample in a study of blood T cell repertoires in COVID-19. Repertoires were generated with immunoSEQ multiplex PCR, while TCRdb's copy carries only in-frame clones and drops some. This sample has tens of thousands of clones; about four fifths occur once, and the top ten carry approximately 14%. Sequenced: peripheral blood. The source is a woman older than 75 with acute or convalescent COVID-19. Each CDR3 is given with its conserved first and last residue. The D gene is left open where the match is weak. Clone sizes are given selectively: once, few, many, or a class where the clone is expanded.

abundance: NA; j_gene: TRBJ2-3; v_gene: TRBV7-2; d_gene: NA; CDR3nt: TGTGCCAGCAGCCACCTGCGACGGGAAAACACAGATACGCAGTATTTT; CDR3aa: CASSHLRRENTDTQYF
abundance: NA; j_gene: TRBJ1-1; v_gene: TRBV19; d_gene: NA; CDR3nt: TGTGCCAGTAGTGCAAACACGGGAAACACTGAAGCTTTCTTT; CDR3aa: CASSANTGNTEAFF
abundance: NA; j_gene: TRBJ2-7; v_gene: TRBV24-1; d_gene: TRBD2; CDR3nt: TGTGCCACCAGTGATCGGCTAGCGGGAGACCACGAGCAGTACTTC; CDR3aa: CATSDRLAGDHEQYF
abundance: once; j_gene: TRBJ2-5; v_gene: TRBV24-1; d_gene: TRBD1; CDR3nt: TGTGCCACCAGTGACCCCGGGACAGGGGGCGGTGAGACCCAGTACTTC; CDR3aa: CATSDPGTGGGETQYF
abundance: NA; j_gene: TRBJ2-7; v_gene: TRBV5-1; d_gene: TRBD1; CDR3nt: TGCGCCAGCAGCCTGGGCTCCGGGACAGTCCCCTACGAGCAGTACTTC; CDR3aa: CASSLGSGTVPYEQYF
abundance: NA; j_gene: TRBJ2-5; v_gene: TRBV5-1; d_gene: TRBD1; CDR3nt: TGCGCCAGCAGCTTGGATGCTCACAGGGGGTCGGAGACCCAGTACTTC; CDR3aa: CASSLDAHRGSETQYF
abundance: NA; j_gene: TRBJ1-2; v_gene: TRBV24-1; d_gene: NA; CDR3nt: TGTGCCACCAGTGATAGCGGGCCGCCCTATGGCTACACCTTC; CDR3aa: CATSDSGPPYGYTF
abundance: NA; j_gene: TRBJ2-1; v_gene: TRBV13; d_gene: TRBD2; CDR3nt: TGTGCCAGCAGCTTAAAAGCGGGAGGTTACAATGAGCAGTTCTTC; CDR3aa: CASSLKAGGYNEQFF
abundance: NA; j_gene: TRBJ2-1; v_gene: TRBV6-5; d_gene: TRBD2; CDR3nt: TGTGCCAGCAGCCGTAGCGGGAGCTCCTACAATGAGCAGTTCTTC; CDR3aa: CASSRSGSSYNEQFF
abundance: NA; j_gene: TRBJ2-5; v_gene: TRBV19; d_gene: TRBD2; CDR3nt: TGTGCCAGTAGTACCGGGACTAGCGGGACGGAGACCCAGTACTTC; CDR3aa: CASSTGTSGTETQYF
abundance: NA; j_gene: TRBJ2-1; v_gene: TRBV19; d_gene: NA; CDR3nt: TGTGCCAGTAGTATCCCCCCCGGCAGGGCTGGTGAGCAGTTCTTC; CDR3aa: CASSIPPGRAGEQFF
abundance: NA; j_gene: TRBJ1-5; v_gene: TRBV15; d_gene: NA; CDR3nt: TGTGCCACCAGCAGAGAAAGGGGTAGAGGGCCCCAGCATTTT; CDR3aa: CATSRERGRGPQHF
abundance: NA; j_gene: TRBJ1-4; v_gene: TRBV5-3; d_gene: NA; CDR3nt: TGTGCCAGAAGCTTGGTAGCTTGGGTGTTTGGTGAAAAACTGTTTTTT; CDR3aa: CARSLVAWVFGEKLFF
abundance: NA; j_gene: TRBJ2-7; v_gene: TRBV5-4; d_gene: TRBD1; CDR3nt: TGTGCCAGCAGCTATCGGACAGGGGGTCGTGAGCAGTACTTC; CDR3aa: CASSYRTGGREQYF
abundance: NA; j_gene: TRBJ1-2; v_gene: TRBV6-1; d_gene: NA; CDR3nt: TGTGCCAGCAGTGAAATACCACAGGACAGCTATGGCTACACCTTC; CDR3aa: CASSEIPQDSYGYTF
abundance: NA; j_gene: TRBJ1-5; v_gene: TRBV20-1; d_gene: NA; CDR3nt: TGCAGTGCTATCCGGGACACCGCCCTTTTT; CDR3aa: CSAIRDTALF
abundance: NA; j_gene: TRBJ2-7; v_gene: TRBV9; d_gene: NA; CDR3nt: TGTGCCAGCAGCGTAGAGGCCGACAGCTCCTACGAGCAGTACTTC; CDR3aa: CASSVEADSSYEQYF
abundance: NA; j_gene: TRBJ2-5; v_gene: TRBV29-1; d_gene: TRBD1; CDR3nt: TGCAGCGTTGAGGGGACAGGGGTGGAGACCCAGTACTTC; CDR3aa: CSVEGTGVETQYF
abundance: NA; j_gene: TRBJ2-5; v_gene: TRBV6-5; d_gene: TRBD2; CDR3nt: TGTGCCAGCAGTTACCTTAGCGGGAACGGCCTCGAGACCCAGTACTTC; CDR3aa: CASSYLSGNGLETQYF
abundance: NA; j_gene: TRBJ1-3; v_gene: TRBV19; d_gene: NA; CDR3nt: TGTGCCAGTAGTCGATCCGCCAGGGCCCTCGCCGGAAACACCATATATTTT; CDR3aa: CASSRSARALAGNTIYF
abundance: once; j_gene: TRBJ2-1; v_gene: TRBV5-1; d_gene: TRBD2; CDR3nt: TGCGCCAGCAGCCCCGGACTAGCCGGCAATGAGCAGTTCTTC; CDR3aa: CASSPGLAGNEQFF
abundance: NA; j_gene: TRBJ1-2; v_gene: TRBV7-9; d_gene: NA; CDR3nt: TGTGCCAGCAGCCTAGTTAGTTTACTACAGGGCGCAGGGAAGAACTACACCTTC; CDR3aa: CASSLVSLLQGAGKNYTF
abundance: NA; j_gene: TRBJ1-2; v_gene: TRBV5-8; d_gene: TRBD1; CDR3nt: TGTGCCAGCAGCTCCGCCATCGGGACAGGGGGCTATGGCTACACCTTC; CDR3aa: CASSSAIGTGGYGYTF
abundance: NA; j_gene: TRBJ1-2; v_gene: TRBV7-2; d_gene: NA; CDR3nt: TGTGCCAGCAGCTTAGATGCGGGGTCGAACTATGGCTACACCTTC; CDR3aa: CASSLDAGSNYGYTF
abundance: NA; j_gene: TRBJ1-1; v_gene: TRBV5-1; d_gene: TRBD1; CDR3nt: TGCGCCAGCAGCTTGGTTTTCGGGACAGGCCCTGAAGCTTTCTTT; CDR3aa: CASSLVFGTGPEAFF
abundance: NA; j_gene: TRBJ2-7; v_gene: TRBV5-1; d_gene: NA; CDR3nt: TGCGCCAGCAGCTTGAATTATTTCTCCTACGAGCAGTACTTC; CDR3aa: CASSLNYFSYEQYF
abundance: NA; j_gene: TRBJ1-1; v_gene: TRBV11-1; d_gene: TRBD1; CDR3nt: TGTGCCAGCAGCGGACAGGGGACGTACACTGAAGCTTTCTTT; CDR3aa: CASSGQGTYTEAFF